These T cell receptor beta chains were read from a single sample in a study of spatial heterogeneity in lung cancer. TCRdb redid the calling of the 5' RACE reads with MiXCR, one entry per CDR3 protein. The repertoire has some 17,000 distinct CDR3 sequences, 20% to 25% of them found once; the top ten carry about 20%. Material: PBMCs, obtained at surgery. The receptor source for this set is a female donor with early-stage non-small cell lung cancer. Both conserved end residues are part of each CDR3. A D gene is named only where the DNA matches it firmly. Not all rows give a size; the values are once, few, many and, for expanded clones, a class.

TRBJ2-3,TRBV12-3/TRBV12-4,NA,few,CASGAAQYF,TGTGCCAGCGGGGCGGCGCAGTATTTT
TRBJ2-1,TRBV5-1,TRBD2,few,CASSGSTSGGEQFF,TGCGCCAGCAGCGGGTCGACTAGCGGGGGTGAGCAGTTCTTC
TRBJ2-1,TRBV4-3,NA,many,CASSQRTSLIGHNEQFF,TGCGCCAGCAGCCAAAGGACTTCTCTAATAGGCCACAATGAGCAGTTCTTC
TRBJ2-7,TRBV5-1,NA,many,CASSLAAETYEQYF,TGCGCCAGCAGCTTGGCGGCGGAGACCTACGAGCAGTACTTC
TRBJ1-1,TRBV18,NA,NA,CASSWTDSNTEAFF,TGTGCCAGCTCCTGGACAGACTCGAACACTGAAGCTTTCTTT
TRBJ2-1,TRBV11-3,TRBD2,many,CASSELAGVEQFF,TGTGCCAGCAGCGAACTAGCGGGAGTTGAGCAGTTCTTC
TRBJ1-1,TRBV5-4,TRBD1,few,CASSLVGTGLHTEAFF,TGTGCCAGCAGCTTGGTAGGGACAGGGCTTCACACTGAAGCTTTCTTT
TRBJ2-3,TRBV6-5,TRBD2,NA,CASRVAGGLTDTQYF,TGTGCCAGCAGGGTAGCGGGGGGGTTGACAGATACGCAGTATTTT
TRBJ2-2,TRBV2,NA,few,CASSEREIGELFF,TGTGCCAGCAGTGAAAGGGAGATCGGGGAGCTGTTTTTT
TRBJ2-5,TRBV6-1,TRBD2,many,CASSELAGGPQETQYF,TGTGCCAGCAGTGAATTAGCGGGAGGACCACAAGAGACCCAGTACTTC
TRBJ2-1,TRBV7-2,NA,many,CASSPGGPKSYNEQFF,TGTGCCAGCAGCCCCGGGGGTCCTAAGAGTTACAATGAGCAGTTCTTC
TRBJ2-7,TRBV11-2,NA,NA,CASSLVMGGEQYF,TGTGCCAGCAGCTTAGTTATGGGAGGTGAGCAGTACTTC
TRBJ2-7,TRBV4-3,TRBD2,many,CASSPGVAGVNEQYF,TGCGCCAGCAGCCCCGGAGTAGCGGGAGTCAACGAGCAGTACTTC
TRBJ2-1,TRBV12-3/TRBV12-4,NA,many,CASSLLHEQFF,TGTGCCAGCAGTTTGTTGCATGAGCAGTTCTTC
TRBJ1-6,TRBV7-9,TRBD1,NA,CASSTWTGVISPLHF,TGTGCCAGCAGCACCTGGACAGGGGTTATTTCACCCCTCCACTTT
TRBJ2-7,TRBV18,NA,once,CASSTEGYEQYF,TGTGCCAGCTCAACCGAGGGGTACGAGCAGTACTTC
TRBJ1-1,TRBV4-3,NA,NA,CASSQLQGNTEAFF,TGCGCCAGCAGCCAGCTCCAGGGAAACACTGAAGCTTTCTTT
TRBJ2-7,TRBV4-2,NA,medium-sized,CASSQGRGAGNEQYF,TGTGCCAGCAGCCAAGGGCGAGGTGCGGGGAACGAGCAGTACTTC
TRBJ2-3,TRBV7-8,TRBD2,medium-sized,CASSPLGGGGTDTQYF,TGTGCCAGCAGCCCTTTGGGGGGAGGGGGCACAGATACGCAGTATTTT
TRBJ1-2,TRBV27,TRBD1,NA,CATLDRVNYGYTF,TGTGCCACCCTAGACAGGGTAAACTATGGCTACACCTTC